Reported below is one TCR beta chain. As yet, its antigen is unknown. DNA at 150 to 250 ng, approximately 30,000 T cell genomes, went into sorted-subset replicate PCRs. TCRdb's table, derived via immunoSEQ multiplex PCR, lists solely in-frame clones and lacks some. The repertoire holds a few million clones, with roughly nine tenths as singletons. This entry is derived from a study of shared clonotypes between healthy human individuals. Study-wide points: Clonotypes not shared had lower generation probabilities than those common to all four donors.

Trimming left V 9 bases short and J 0 bases short, with 16 bases between. The CDR3 contains 15 residues. Looked up from germline, CDR1 is SNHLY and CDR2 is FYNNEI. The chain couples TRBV2 to TRBJ2-3, with a tentative D call TRBD2 (6 bases). The sample taken for sequencing was naive CD4+ T cells sorted from blood. Subset given: CD45RA+ positively selected. The receptor was isolated from a man aged 18-30 years in good health. CDR3 bases: TGTGCCAGGGGAAGTGCTAGCGCTAGCACAGATACGCAGTATTTT. Its protein product is CARGSASASTDTQYF.